These T cell receptor beta chains were read from a single sample in a study of a mutant IDH1 vaccine in newly diagnosed glioma. Clones were sequenced by immunoSEQ multiplex PCR, and TCRdb holds only the in-frame ones, with some missing. The table has 25,000 to 35,000 clones, 70% to 90% seen once; the top ten hold 15% to 25%. Which antigens these TCRs recognize remains unknown. The sequences come from PBMCs, collected from a glioma patient whose treatment included an IDH1 peptide vaccine. All receptors come from a man younger than 35 with glioma. CDR3s include the opening cysteine and the closing phenylalanine or tryptophan. The order of the fields is J gene, D gene, V gene, clone size, CDR3 protein, CDR3 DNA. A D gene is named only where the DNA matches it firmly. Not all rows give a size; the values are once, few, many and, for expanded clones, a class.

TRBJ1-2 TRBD1 TRBV7-2 NA CASSRSQGIYGYTF TGTGCCAGCAGCCGATCACAGGGGATCTATGGCTACACCTTC
TRBJ1-1 NA TRBV29-1 NA CSYAGRSLTEAFF TGCAGCTATGCGGGCAGGTCGCTGACTGAAGCTTTCTTT
TRBJ2-5 TRBD1 TRBV18 NA CASSRDRQETQYF TGTGCCAGCTCACGGGACAGACAAGAGACCCAGTACTTC
TRBJ2-7 TRBD1 TRBV6-5 few CASSGQGSYEQYF TGTGCCAGCTCAGGACAGGGCTCCTACGAGCAGTACTTC
TRBJ1-5 NA TRBV6-6 medium-sized CASGNQPQHF TGTGCCAGCGGCAATCAGCCCCAGCATTTT
TRBJ1-5 NA TRBV6-1 NA CASSVFEGGNQPQHF TGTGCCAGCAGTGTATTCGAGGGGGGCAATCAGCCCCAGCATTTT
TRBJ1-2 NA TRBV2 NA CASGGTNYGYTF TGTGCCAGCGGGGGAACTAACTATGGCTACACCTTC
TRBJ2-7 NA TRBV7-2 NA CASTENSYEQYF TGTGCCAGCACCGAAAACTCCTACGAGCAGTACTTC
TRBJ1-1 NA TRBV14 NA CASSQGRFGFEAFF TGTGCCAGCAGCCAAGGGCGATTTGGTTTCGAAGCTTTCTTT
TRBJ1-1 NA TRBV6-5 once CASSYFSGNTEAFF TGTGCCAGCAGTTACTTTAGCGGGAACACTGAAGCTTTCTTT
TRBJ2-1 NA TRBV5-1 NA CASGRDSRGEQFF TGCGCCAGCGGCCGGGACTCCCGAGGGGAGCAGTTCTTC
TRBJ1-3 TRBD1 TRBV2 NA CASSDRTGRGNTIYF TGTGCCAGCAGCGATCGGACAGGGAGGGGAAACACCATATATTTT
TRBJ1-3 NA TRBV5-6 NA CASSLGPVGLNTIYF TGTGCCAGCAGCTTGGGCCCGGTGGGGCTAAACACCATATATTTT
TRBJ1-1 NA TRBV19 NA CASSSKMNTEAFF TGTGCCAGTAGTAGCAAGATGAACACTGAAGCTTTCTTT
TRBJ2-4 TRBD1 TRBV7-2 NA CASGGQGADIQYF TGTGCCAGCGGGGGGCAGGGGGCCGACATTCAGTACTTC
TRBJ2-2 NA TRBV6-8 NA CASSFFRPGGELFF TGTGCCAGCAGTTTCTTCCGACCGGGCGGGGAGCTGTTTTTT
TRBJ1-4 NA TRBV4-1 once CASSQDGVTVGEKLFF TGCGCCAGCAGCCAAGATGGAGTGACGGTAGGGGAAAAACTGTTTTTT
TRBJ2-2 TRBD2 TRBV4-3 NA CASSQERGGELFF TGCGCCAGCAGCCAAGAGCGGGGGGGGGAGCTGTTTTTT
TRBJ1-5 TRBD1 TRBV29-1 NA CSARDSFNQPQHF TGCAGCGCCCGGGACAGCTTCAATCAGCCCCAGCATTTT
TRBJ2-3 NA TRBV4-1 NA CASSHLRDTQYF TGCGCCAGCAGCCATCTTAGAGATACGCAGTATTTT
TRBJ1-2 NA TRBV29-1 NA CSVRAPRERNYGYTF TGCAGCGTTCGAGCCCCCCGGGAGAGGAACTATGGCTACACCTTC
TRBJ1-1 TRBD1 TRBV28 NA CASRKQGFGTEAFF TGTGCCAGCCGTAAACAGGGGTTCGGCACTGAAGCTTTCTTT
TRBJ2-3 TRBD2 TRBV7-9 NA CASSLRAAGGTTDTQYF TGTGCCAGCAGCTTACGAGCAGCGGGAGGGACCACAGATACGCAGTATTTT
TRBJ2-3 TRBD2 TRBV25-1 NA CASSRPRTSGRARQYF TGTGCCAGCAGTCGACCCAGGACTAGCGGGAGGGCCAGGCAGTATTTT
TRBJ1-4 NA TRBV5-6 NA CASSLRGAAEKLFF TGTGCCAGCAGCTTGAGGGGTGCGGCAGAAAAACTGTTTTTT
TRBJ2-3 NA TRBV14 NA CASSPYRTGNTDTQYF TGTGCCAGCAGCCCCTACCGAACAGGCAACACAGATACGCAGTATTTT
TRBJ2-2 TRBD1 TRBV6-5 NA CASSPDRGRTGELFF TGTGCCAGCAGTCCCGACAGGGGACGGACCGGGGAGCTGTTTTTT
TRBJ1-2 NA TRBV29-1 NA CSVDNGFYGYTF TGCAGCGTTGATAACGGATTCTATGGCTACACCTTC
TRBJ2-3 NA TRBV5-6 NA CASSLAADTQYF TGTGCCAGCAGCTTGGCAGCAGATACGCAGTATTTT